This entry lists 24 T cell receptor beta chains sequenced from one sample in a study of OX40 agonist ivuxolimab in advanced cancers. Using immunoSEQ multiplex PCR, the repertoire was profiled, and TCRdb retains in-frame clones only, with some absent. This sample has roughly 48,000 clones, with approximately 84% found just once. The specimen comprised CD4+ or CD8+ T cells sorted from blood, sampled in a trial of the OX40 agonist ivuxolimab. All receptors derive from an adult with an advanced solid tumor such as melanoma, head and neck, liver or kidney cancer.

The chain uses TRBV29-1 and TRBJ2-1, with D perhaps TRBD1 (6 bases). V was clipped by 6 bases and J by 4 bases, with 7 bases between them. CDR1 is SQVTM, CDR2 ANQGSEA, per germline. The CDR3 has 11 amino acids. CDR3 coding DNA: TGCAGCGTGGACAGTTACAATGAGCAGTTCTTC. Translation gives CSVDSYNEQFF.

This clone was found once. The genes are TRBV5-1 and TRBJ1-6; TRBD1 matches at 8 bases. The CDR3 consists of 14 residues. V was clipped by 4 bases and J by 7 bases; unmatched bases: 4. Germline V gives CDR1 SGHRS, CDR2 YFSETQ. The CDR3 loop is CASSLDRANSPLHF. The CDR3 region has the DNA TGCGCCAGCAGCCTGGACAGGGCGAATTCACCCCTCCACTTT.

CDR3 nucleotides: TGCAGTGCTAGTGGGCGGGAGACCCAGTACTTC. Translated, it gives CSASGRETQYF. This chain joins TRBV20-1 and TRBJ2-5, with D unresolved. CDR3 size: 11 residues. Germline V gene sequence: CDR1 DFQATT, CDR2 SNEGSKA (reference sequence). V was shortened by 3 bases and J by 5 bases, with 7 bases between the two germline ends.

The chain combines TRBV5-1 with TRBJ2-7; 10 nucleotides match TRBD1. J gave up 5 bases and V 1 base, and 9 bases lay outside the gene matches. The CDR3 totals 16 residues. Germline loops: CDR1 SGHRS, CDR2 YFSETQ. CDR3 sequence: CASSLPSGQGRDEQYF. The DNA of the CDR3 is TGCGCCAGCAGCTTGCCCTCGGGACAGGGGCGAGACGAGCAGTACTTC.

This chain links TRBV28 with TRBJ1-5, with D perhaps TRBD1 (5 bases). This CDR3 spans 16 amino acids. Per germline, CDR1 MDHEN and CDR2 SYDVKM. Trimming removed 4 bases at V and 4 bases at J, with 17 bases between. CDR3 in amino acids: CASSSPFGGRNQPQHF. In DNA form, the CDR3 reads TGTGCCAGCAGTTCCCCTTTCGGGGGAAGGAATCAGCCCCAGCATTTT. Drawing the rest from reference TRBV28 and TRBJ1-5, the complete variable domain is DVKVTQSSRYLVKRTGEKVFLECVQDMDHENMFWYRQDPGLGLRLIYFSYDVKMKEKGDIPEGYSVSREKKERFSLILESASTNQTSMYLCASSSPFGGRNQPQHFGDGTRLSIL.

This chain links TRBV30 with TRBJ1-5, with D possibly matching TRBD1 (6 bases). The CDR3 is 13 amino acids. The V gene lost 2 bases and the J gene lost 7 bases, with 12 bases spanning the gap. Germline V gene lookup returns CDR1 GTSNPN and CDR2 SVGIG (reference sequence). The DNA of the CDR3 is TGTGCCTGGAGTTACAGGGCGGGACAGCCCCAGCATTTT. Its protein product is CAWSYRAGQPQHF.

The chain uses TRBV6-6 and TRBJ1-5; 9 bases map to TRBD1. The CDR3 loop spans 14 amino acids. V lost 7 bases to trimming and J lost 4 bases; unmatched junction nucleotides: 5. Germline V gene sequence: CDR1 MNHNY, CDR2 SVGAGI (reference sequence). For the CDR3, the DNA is TGTGCCAGCATCGGACAGGGGAAAAATCAGCCCCAGCATTTT. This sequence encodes CASIGQGKNQPQHF.

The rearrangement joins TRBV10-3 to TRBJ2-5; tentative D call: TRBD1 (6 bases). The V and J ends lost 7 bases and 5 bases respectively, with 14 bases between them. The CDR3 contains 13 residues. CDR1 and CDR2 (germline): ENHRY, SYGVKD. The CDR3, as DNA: TGTGCCATCAAGGGACAAGGCGCGGAGACCCAGTACTTC. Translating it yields CAIKGQGAETQYF.

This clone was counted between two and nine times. CDR3 protein: CASSFSGTVNEKLFF. CDR3 sequence (DNA): TGTGCCAGCAGTTTCTCGGGGACGGTCAATGAAAAACTGTTTTTT. V and J are TRBV27 and TRBJ1-4; the D gene is possibly TRBD1 (5 bases). Deletions cut 3 bases from V and 5 bases from J, with 13 bases between. Looked up from germline, CDR1 is MNHEY and CDR2 is SMNVEV (reference sequence). The CDR3 has 15 residues.

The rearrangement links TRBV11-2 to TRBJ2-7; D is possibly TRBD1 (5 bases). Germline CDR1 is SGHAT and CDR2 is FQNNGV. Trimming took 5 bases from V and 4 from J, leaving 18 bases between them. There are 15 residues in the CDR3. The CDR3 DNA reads TGTGCCAGCAGCCGGACCGGTGTGCGGACATACGAGCAGTACTTC. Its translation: CASSRTGVRTYEQYF. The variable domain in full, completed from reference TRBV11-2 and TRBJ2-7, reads EAGVAQSPRYKIIEKRQSVAFWCNPISGHATLYWYQQILGQGPKLLIQFQNNGVVDDSQLPKDRFSAERLKGVDSTLKIQPAKLEDSAVYLCASSRTGVRTYEQYFGPGTRLTVT.

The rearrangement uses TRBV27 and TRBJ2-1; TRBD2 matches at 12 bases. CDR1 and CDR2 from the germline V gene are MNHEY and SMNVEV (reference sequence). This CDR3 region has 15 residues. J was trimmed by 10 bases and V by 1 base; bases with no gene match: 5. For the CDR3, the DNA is TGTGCCAGCAGTTTATGGACTAGCGGGATTGGGGAGCAGTTCTTC. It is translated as CASSLWTSGIGEQFF.

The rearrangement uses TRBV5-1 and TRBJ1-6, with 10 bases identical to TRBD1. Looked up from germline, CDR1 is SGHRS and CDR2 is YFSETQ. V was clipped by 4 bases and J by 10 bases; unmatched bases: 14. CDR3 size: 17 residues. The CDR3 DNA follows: TGCGCCAGCAGCATTGTCCCGGGACAGGGGAGAAACTCACCCCTCCACTTT. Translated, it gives CASSIVPGQGRNSPLHF.

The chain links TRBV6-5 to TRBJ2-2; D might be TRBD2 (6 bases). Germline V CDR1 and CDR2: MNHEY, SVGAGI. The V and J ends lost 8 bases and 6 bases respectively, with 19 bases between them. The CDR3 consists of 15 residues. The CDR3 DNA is TGTGCCAGCCGGCCCGGTGCGGGGTCCCCCGGGGAGCTGTTTTTT. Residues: CASRPGAGSPGELFF.

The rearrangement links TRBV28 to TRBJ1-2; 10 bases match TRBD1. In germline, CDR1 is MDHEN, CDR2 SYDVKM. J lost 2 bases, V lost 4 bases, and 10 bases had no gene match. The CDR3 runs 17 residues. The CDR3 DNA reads TGTGCCAGCAGTTCCCCGGACAGGGGGAACGAGAACTATGGCTACACCTTC. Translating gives CASSSPDRGNENYGYTF.

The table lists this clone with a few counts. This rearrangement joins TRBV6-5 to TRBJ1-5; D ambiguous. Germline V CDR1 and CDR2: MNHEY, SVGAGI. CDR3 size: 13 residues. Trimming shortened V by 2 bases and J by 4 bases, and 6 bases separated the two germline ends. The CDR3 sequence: CASSYRLNQPQHF. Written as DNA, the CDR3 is TGTGCCAGCAGTTACCGTTTAAATCAGCCCCAGCATTTT.

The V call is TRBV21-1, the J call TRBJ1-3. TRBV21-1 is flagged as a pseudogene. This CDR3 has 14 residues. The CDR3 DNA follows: TGTGCCAGCAGCAAATCTCGCTCTGGAAACACCATATATTTT. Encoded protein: CASSKSRSGNTIYF.

The CDR3 spells CASSSRTGSGGELFF. For the CDR3, the DNA is TGCGCCAGCAGCTCGAGGACGGGGAGCGGCGGGGAGCTGTTTTTT. The gene calls are TRBV5-1 and TRBJ2-2; a possible D gene is TRBD2 (5 bases). This CDR3 region has 15 residues. Trimming removed 3 bases at V and 7 bases at J, with 16 bases between. The germline V gene has CDR1 SGHRS and CDR2 YFSETQ.

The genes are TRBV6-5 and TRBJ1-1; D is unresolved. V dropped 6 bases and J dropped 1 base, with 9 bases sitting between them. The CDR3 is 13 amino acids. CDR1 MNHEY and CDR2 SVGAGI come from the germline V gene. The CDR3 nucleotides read TGTGCCAGCAGCCGCCAAGGGAACACTGAAGCTTTCTTT. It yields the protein CASSRQGNTEAFF.

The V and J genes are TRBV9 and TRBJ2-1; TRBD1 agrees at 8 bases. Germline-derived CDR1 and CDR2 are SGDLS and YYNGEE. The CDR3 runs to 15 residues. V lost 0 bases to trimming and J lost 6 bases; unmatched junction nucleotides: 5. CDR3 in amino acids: CASSVGQGAFNEQFF. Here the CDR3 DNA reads TGTGCCAGCAGCGTAGGGCAGGGGGCTTTCAATGAGCAGTTCTTC.

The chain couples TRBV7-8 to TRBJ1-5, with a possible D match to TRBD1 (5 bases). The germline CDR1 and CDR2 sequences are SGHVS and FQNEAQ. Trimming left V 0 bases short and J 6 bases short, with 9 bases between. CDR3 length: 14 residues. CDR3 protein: CASSLAGAGQPQHF. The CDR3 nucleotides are TGTGCCAGCAGCTTAGCAGGGGCCGGTCAGCCCCAGCATTTT.

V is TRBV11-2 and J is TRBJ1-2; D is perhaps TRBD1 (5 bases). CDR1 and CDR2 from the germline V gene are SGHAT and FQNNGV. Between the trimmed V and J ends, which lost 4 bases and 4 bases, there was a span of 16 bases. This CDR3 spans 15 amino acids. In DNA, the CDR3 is TGTGCCAGCAGCTCGGTCAGGGAGTTAAGCTATGGCTACACCTTC. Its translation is CASSSVRELSYGYTF.

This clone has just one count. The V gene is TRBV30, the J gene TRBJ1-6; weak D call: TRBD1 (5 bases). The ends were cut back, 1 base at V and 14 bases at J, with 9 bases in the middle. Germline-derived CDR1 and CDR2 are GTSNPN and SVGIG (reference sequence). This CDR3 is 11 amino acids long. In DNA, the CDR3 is TGTGCCTGGAGTGGGCCCAGGGCCCTCCACTTT. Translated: CAWSGPRALHF.

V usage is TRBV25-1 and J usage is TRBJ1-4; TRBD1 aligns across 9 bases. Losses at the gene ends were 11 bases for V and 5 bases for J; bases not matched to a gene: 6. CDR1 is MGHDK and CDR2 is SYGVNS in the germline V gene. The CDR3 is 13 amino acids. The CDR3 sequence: CAGQGPGNEKLFF. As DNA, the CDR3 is TGTGCCGGACAGGGGCCGGGAAATGAAAAACTGTTTTTT.

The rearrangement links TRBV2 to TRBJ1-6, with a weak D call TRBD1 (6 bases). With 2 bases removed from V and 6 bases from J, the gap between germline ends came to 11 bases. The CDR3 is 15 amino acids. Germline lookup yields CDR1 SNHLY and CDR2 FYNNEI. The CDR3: CASSELRGGNSPLHF. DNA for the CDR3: TGTGCCAGCAGTGAATTAAGGGGGGGTAATTCACCCCTCCACTTT.